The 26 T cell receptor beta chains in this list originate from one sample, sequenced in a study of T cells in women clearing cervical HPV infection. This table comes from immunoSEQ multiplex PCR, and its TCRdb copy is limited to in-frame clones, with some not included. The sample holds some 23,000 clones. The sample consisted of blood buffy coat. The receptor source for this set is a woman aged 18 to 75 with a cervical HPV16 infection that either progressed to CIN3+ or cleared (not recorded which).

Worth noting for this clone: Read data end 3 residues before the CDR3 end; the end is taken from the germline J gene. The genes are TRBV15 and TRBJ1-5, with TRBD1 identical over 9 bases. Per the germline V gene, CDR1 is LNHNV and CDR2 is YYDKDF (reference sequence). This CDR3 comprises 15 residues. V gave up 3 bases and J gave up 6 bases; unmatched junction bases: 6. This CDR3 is CATSRDRGLGQPQHF. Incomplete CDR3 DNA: TGTGCCACCAGCAGGGACAGGGGATTAGGTCAGCCC.

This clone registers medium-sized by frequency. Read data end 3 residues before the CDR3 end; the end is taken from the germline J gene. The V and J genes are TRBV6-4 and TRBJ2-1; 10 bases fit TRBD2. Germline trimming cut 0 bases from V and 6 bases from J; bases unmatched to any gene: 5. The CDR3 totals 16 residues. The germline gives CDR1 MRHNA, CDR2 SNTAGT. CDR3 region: CASSDSGTSETNEQFF. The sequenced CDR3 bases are TGTGCCAGCAGTGACTCCGGGACTAGCGAAACCAATGAG.

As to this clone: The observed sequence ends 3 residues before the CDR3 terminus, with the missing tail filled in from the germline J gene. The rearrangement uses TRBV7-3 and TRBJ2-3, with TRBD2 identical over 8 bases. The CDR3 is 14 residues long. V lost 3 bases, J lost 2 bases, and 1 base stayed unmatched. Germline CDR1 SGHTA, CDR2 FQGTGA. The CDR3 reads CASSFGLATDTQYF. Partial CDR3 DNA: TGTGCCAGCAGCTTCGGACTAGCCACAGATACG.

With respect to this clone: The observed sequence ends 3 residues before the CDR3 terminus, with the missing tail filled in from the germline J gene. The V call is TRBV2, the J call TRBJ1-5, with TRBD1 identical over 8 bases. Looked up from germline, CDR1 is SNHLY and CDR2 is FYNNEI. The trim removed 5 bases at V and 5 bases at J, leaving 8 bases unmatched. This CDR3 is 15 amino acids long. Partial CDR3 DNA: TGTGCCAGCAGTTCTTGGACAGGGACGGATCAGCCC. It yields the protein CASSSWTGTDQP. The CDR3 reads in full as CASSSWTGTDQPQHF.

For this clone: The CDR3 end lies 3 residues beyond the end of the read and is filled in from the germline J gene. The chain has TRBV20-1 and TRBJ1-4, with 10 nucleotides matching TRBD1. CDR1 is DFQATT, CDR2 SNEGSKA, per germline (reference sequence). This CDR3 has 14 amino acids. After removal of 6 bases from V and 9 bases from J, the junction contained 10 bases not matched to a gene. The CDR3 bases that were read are TGCAGTGCACCGAATAGGGACAGGGGACAAAAA. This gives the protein CSAPNRDRGQK. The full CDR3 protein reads CSAPNRDRGQKLFF.

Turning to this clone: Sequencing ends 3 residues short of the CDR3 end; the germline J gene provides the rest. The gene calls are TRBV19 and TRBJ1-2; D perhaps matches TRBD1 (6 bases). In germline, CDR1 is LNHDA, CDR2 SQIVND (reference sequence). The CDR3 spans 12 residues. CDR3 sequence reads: CASSISRTDYTF. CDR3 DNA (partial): TGTGCCAGTAGTATTAGTAGGACAGAC.

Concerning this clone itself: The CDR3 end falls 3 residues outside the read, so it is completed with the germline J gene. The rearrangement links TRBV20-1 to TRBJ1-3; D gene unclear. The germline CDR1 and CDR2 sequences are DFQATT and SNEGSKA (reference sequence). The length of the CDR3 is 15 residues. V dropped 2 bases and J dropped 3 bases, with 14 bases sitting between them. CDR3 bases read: TGCAGTGCTAGAAGCCTGATCTCTGGTGGAAACACC. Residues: CSARSLISGGNT. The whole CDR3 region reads CSARSLISGGNTIYF.

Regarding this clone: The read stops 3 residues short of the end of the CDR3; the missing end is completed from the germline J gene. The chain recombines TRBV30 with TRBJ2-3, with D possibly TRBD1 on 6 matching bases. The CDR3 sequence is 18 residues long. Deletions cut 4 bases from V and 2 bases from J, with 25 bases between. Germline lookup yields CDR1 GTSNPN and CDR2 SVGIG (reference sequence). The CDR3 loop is CAWTLFWKDRIFTDTQYF. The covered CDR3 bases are TGTGCCTGGACGCTCTTTTGGAAGGACAGAATATTCACAGATACG.

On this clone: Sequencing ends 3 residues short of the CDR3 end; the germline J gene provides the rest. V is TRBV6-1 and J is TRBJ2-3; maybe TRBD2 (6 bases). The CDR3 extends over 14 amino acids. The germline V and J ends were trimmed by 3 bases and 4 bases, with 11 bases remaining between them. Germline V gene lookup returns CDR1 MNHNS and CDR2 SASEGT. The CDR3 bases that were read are TGTGCCAGCAGTGACGGCGGGGTTGCAGATACG. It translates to CASSDGGVADT. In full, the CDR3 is CASSDGGVADTQYF.

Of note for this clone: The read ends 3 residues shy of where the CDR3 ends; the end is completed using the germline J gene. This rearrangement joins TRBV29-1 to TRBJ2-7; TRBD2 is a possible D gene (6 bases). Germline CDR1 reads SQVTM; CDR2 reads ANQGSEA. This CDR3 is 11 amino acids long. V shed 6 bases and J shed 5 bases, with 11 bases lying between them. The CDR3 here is CSVETSNEQYF. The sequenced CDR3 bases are TGCAGCGTGGAGACTAGTAACGAG.

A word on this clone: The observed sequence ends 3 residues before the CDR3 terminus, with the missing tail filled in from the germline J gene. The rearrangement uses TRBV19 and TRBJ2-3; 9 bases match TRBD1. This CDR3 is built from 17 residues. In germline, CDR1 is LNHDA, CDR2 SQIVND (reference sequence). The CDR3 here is CASKLRTGVGRNQPQYF. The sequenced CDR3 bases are TGTGCCAGTAAACTCCGGACAGGGGTGGGTCGCAATCAGCCG.

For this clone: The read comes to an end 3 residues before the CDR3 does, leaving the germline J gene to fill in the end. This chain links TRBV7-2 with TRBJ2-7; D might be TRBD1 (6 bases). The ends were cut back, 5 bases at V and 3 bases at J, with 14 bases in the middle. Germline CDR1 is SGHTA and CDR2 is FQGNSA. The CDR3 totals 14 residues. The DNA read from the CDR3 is TGTGCCAGCAGCCCAGGGGCAGTTTTCTACGAG. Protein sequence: CASSPGAVFYE. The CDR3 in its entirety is CASSPGAVFYEQYF.

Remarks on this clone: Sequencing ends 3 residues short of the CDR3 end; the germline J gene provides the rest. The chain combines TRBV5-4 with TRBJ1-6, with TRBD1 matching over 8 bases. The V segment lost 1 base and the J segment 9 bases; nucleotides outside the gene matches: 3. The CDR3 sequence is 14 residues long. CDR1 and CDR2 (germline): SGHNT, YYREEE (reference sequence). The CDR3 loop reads CASSLTGGISPLHF. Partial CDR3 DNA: TGTGCCAGCAGCTTGACAGGGGGGATTTCACCC.

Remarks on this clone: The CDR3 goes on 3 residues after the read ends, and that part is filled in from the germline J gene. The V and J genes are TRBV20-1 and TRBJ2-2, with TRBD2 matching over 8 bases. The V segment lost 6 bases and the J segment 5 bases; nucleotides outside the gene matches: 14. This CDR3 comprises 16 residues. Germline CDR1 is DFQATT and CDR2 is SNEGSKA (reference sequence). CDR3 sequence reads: CSAQERGGGRTGELFF. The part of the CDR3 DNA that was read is TGCAGTGCCCAAGAGCGGGGCGGGGGGCGGACCGGGGAG.

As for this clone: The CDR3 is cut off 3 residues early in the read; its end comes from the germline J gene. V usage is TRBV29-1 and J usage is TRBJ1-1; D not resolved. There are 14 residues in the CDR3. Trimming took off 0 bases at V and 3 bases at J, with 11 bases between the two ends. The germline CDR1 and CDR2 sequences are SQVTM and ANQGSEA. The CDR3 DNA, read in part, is TGCAGCGTTGAAGATCTTGGGCAGTACACTGAA. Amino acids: CSVEDLGQYTE. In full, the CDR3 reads CSVEDLGQYTEAFF.

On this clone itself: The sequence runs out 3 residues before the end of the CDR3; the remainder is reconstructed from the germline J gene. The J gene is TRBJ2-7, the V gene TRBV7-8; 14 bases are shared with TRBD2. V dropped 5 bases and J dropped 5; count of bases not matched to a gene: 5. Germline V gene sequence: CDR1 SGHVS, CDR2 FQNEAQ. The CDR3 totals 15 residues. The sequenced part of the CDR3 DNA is TGTGCCAGCAGCAAAAGACTAGCGGGGGGGCACGAG. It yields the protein CASSKRLAGGHE. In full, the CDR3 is CASSKRLAGGHEQYF.

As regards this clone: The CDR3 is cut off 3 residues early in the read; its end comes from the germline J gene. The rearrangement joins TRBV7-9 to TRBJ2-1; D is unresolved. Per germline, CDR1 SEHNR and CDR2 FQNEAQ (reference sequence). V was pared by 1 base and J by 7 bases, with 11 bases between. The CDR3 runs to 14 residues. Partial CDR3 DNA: TGTGCCAGCAGCTTAGAGGTTCGAACGAATGAG. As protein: CASSLEVRTNE. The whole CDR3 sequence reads CASSLEVRTNEQFF.

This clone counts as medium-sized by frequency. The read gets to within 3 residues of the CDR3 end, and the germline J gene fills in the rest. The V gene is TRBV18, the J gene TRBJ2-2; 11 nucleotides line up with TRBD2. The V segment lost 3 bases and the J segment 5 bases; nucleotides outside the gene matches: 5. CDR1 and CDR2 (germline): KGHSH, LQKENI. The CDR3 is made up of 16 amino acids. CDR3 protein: CASSPRTSGRTGELFF. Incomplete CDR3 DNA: TGTGCCAGCTCACCTCGGACTAGCGGGCGAACCGGGGAG.

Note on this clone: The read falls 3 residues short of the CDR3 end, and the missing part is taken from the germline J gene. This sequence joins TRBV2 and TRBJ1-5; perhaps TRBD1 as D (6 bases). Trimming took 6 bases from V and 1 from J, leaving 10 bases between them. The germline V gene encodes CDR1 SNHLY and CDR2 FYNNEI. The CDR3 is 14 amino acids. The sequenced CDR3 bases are TGTGCCAGCAGGGAGGACAGAAGCAATCAGCCC. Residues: CASREDRSNQP. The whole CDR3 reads CASREDRSNQPQHF.

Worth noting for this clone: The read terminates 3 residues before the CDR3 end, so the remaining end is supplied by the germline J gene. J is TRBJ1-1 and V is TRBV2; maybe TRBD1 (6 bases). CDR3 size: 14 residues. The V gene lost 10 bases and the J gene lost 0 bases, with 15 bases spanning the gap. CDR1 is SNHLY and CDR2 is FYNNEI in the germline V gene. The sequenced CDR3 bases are TGTGCCACCCTCCGCGGGGGCTTGAACACTGAA. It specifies CATLRGGLNTE. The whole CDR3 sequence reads CATLRGGLNTEAFF.

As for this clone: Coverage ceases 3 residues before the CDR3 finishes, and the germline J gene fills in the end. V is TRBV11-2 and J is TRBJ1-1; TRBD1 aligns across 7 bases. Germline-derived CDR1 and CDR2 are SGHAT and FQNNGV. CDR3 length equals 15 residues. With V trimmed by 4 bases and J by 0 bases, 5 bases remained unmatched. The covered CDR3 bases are TGTGCCAGCAGCTCCCGGACAGGTCTGAACACTGAA. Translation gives CASSSRTGLNTE. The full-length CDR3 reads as CASSSRTGLNTEAFF.

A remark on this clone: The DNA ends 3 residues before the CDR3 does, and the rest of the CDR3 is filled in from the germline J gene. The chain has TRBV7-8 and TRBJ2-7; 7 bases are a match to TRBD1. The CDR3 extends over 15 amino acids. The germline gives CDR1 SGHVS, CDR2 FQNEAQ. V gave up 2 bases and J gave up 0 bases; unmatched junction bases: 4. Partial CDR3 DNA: TGTGCCAGCAGCTTATGGACAGGTGTCTCCTACGAG. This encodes CASSLWTGVSYE. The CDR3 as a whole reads CASSLWTGVSYEQYF.

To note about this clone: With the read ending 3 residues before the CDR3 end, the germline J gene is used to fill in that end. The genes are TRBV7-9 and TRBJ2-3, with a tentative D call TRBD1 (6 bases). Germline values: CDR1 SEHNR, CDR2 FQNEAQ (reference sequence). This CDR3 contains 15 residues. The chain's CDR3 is CASSLEARGNQPQYF. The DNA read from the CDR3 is TGTGCCAGCAGCTTAGAGGCCAGGGGTAATCAGCCG.

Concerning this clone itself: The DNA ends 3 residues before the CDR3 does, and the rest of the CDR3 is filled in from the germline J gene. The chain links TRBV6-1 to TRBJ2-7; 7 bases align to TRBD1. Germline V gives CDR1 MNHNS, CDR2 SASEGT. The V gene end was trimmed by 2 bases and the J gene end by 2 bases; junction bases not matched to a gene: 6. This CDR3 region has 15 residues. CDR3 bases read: TGTGCCAGCAGTGAATCCGGGACAGCACCCTACGAG. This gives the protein CASSESGTAPYE. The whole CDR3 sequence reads CASSESGTAPYEQYF.

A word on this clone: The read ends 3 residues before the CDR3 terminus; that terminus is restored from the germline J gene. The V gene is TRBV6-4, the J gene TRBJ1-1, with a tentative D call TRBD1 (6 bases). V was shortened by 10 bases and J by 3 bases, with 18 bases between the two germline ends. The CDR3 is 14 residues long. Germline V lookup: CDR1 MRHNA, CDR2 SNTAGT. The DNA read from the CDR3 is TGTGCCACCCGGGACACCTCTATTGACACTGAA. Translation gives CATRDTSIDTE. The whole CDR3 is CATRDTSIDTEAFF.

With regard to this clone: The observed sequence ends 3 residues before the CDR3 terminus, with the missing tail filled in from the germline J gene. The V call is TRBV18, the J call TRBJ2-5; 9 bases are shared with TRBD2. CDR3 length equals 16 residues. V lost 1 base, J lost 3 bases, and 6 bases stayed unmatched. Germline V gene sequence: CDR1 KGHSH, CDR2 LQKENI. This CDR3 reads CASSPRERGAKETQYF. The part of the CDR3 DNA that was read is TGTGCCAGCTCACCACGGGAGCGGGGGGCCAAAGAGACC.